The clone carrying this T cell receptor (beta chain) was seen many times. Unique molecular identifiers were affixed to single, distinct cDNA molecules. TCRdb re-called the 5' RACE reads through MiXCR, storing one row per CDR3 protein. The sample contains fewer than 85,000 distinct CDR3 sequences, more than 9% of which appear only once. Germline V gene lookup returns CDR1 MDHEN and CDR2 SYDVKM. The CDR3 is 14 residues long. The V and J ends lost 6 bases and 3 bases, in that order; junction bases with no gene match: 4. The entry originates in a study of early T cells in non-severe SARS-CoV-2 infection. Overall study: Sequencing input comprised bulk RNA from unsorted whole blood; chain pairing was not available.

This receptor was obtained from an adult who was a healthcare worker with PCR-confirmed SARS-CoV-2 infection or an uninfected control (not recorded which). Sequencing input: whole blood. This chain joins TRBV28 and TRBJ1-5; 8 nucleotides match TRBD1. CDR3 sequence reads: CASSGTGANQPQHF. The CDR3 DNA sequence: TGTGCCAGCAGCGGGACAGGCGCCAATCAGCCCCAGCATTTT.